Given below is one T cell receptor beta chain in context. Via MiXCR, TCRdb re-called the 5' RACE reads, giving one row per CDR3 protein. The profile shows about 340,000 distinct CDR3 sequences, roughly 9.4% of them singletons. V was clipped by 3 bases and J by 5 bases, with 5 bases between them. There are 11 residues in the CDR3. Germline assignment: CDR1 SGHRS and CDR2 YFSETQ. This sample is drawn from a study of T cells after yellow fever vaccination. The source was PBMCs, collected on the day of the first yellow fever vaccination. The receptor comes from a man between 18 and 29 years old who received the YFV17D yellow fever vaccine. The chain employs TRBV5-1 and TRBJ2-5; D is perhaps TRBD2 (5 bases). CDR3 amino acids: CASSWEETQYF. Written as DNA, the CDR3 is TGCGCCAGCAGCTGGGAGGAGACCCAGTACTTC.